This T cell receptor (beta chain) was sequenced during a study of blood T cells in healthy people across ages. Then a second PCR, running about 6 to 11 cycles, was carried out with a sample-barcoded 5' primer and a J-beta primer mix. In TCRdb, the 5' RACE reads were re-called with MiXCR into one record per CDR3 protein. Of around 990,000 distinct CDR3 sequences listed, roughly two fifths are singletons. The CDR3 is 12 residues long. V was clipped by 0 bases and J by 5 bases, with 5 bases between them. Germline V CDR1 and CDR2: SGHAT, FQNNGV. The sample taken for sequencing was blood. V is TRBV11-2 and J is TRBJ2-7; no definite D call. The source of this sequence is a man in his late teens or twenties in good health. For the CDR3, the DNA is TGTGCCAGCAGCTTAGACATCGACGAGCAGTACTTC. This sequence encodes CASSLDIDEQYF.